Listed below are T cell receptor beta chains from one sample, sequenced in a study of PD-L1 blockade in urothelial cancer. Some clones are missing from TCRdb's copy, which holds only in-frame ones; the method was immunoSEQ multiplex PCR. The sample has roughly 45,000 clones, 70% to 90% seen once. Material: PBMCs, obtained around atezolizumab (anti-PD-L1) treatment. These TCRs come from an older man with urothelial cancer. Each CDR3 is given without its conserved first and last residue.

J gene	V gene	CDR3 protein
TRBJ2-1	TRBV5-4	ASSKTSGRDEQF
TRBJ1-1	TRBV6-1	ASSEDSEAF
TRBJ2-7	TRBV7-9	ASSPDGVYEQY
TRBJ2-7	TRBV28	ASSLAGGLAGGISYEQY
TRBJ2-1	TRBV30	AWSTGTGGLGPFNEQF
TRBJ1-1	TRBV10-3	AISVGPRDRGDEAF
TRBJ2-7	TRBV4-1	ASSTILRQAREEQY
TRBJ1-6	TRBV2	ASSEIAGGPLH
TRBJ2-7	TRBV4-1	ASSPEAGGAIYEQY
TRBJ2-7	TRBV21-1	ASSKADTVCSAISYEQY
TRBJ1-2	TRBV6-5	ASTSKTGTGVGYT
TRBJ1-4	TRBV28	ASRLTGDNEKLF
TRBJ2-4	TRBV18	ASSFRDRTTSGAKNIQY
TRBJ1-4	TRBV14	ASSQSQNEKLF
TRBJ2-6	TRBV7-9	ASSWDRQSFGANVLT
TRBJ1-2	TRBV7-9	ASSFTGGPYGYT
TRBJ2-5	TRBV7-2	ASNDRQETQY
TRBJ2-7	TRBV10-2	ASSEPTRGNEQY
TRBJ1-5	TRBV28	ASSLSSGNRQPQH
TRBJ1-4	TRBV28	ASSDSFGQPNNEKLF
TRBJ2-2	TRBV6-4	ASSDGAGGTGELF
TRBJ2-1	TRBV5-1	ASSLSGTSSYNEQF
TRBJ2-1	TRBV10-2	ASSEGASGRVNEQF
TRBJ2-5	TRBV30	AWNPRDSSQETQY
TRBJ1-1	TRBV5-4	ASSRDTMNTEAF
TRBJ1-2	TRBV18	ASSLDRRNYGYT
TRBJ2-7	TRBV6-1	ASTKAGPYEQY
TRBJ1-1	TRBV11-3	ASSFSGDTEAF
TRBJ2-2	TRBV7-3	ASSSPPGELF
TRBJ1-4	TRBV10-3	AISRQGNANEKLF
TRBJ2-5	TRBV25-1	ASSEGVAGEQETQY
TRBJ2-1	TRBV5-1	ASRSGLAGKIDEQF
TRBJ2-1	TRBV6-1	ASSPRTGGFEQF
TRBJ1-1	TRBV10-2	ASKTYGTDLDTEAF
TRBJ2-7	TRBV2	ASSEEAGPYEQY
TRBJ2-1	TRBV28	ASSLQGLRSDEQF
TRBJ2-5	TRBV5-1	ASRRPTGVEETQY
TRBJ2-7	TRBV28	ASRDTRASYEQY
TRBJ1-1	TRBV6-4	ASALGVNTEAF
TRBJ2-2	TRBV18	ASSPDNLAWGTGELF
TRBJ2-7	TRBV5-1	ASSVPQLYEQY
TRBJ2-5	TRBV28	ASSSYQETQY
TRBJ2-4	TRBV27	ASSFQDRVNDIQY
TRBJ2-1	TRBV10-1	ASSDIGGPYNEQF
TRBJ2-2	TRBV15	ATSREGKGQLTGELF
TRBJ2-3	TRBV11-3	ASSIRTSPTDTQY
TRBJ1-1	TRBV2	ASSRWRGWNTEAF
TRBJ2-5	TRBV2	ASLLEAGLQETQY
TRBJ2-6	TRBV7-8	ASSLGAEAAGQVYSGANVLT
TRBJ2-1	TRBV6-1	ASSEDRRKFLGEQF
TRBJ2-7	TRBV28	ASTGTSGRVVYEQY
TRBJ1-4	TRBV28	ASSLDPGQATNEKLF
TRBJ2-1	TRBV2	ASKRGRDNEQF
TRBJ2-7	TRBV5-1	ASSNPSFGDEQY
TRBJ1-3	TRBV30	AWKGTGNTIY
TRBJ2-1	TRBV7-7	ASSLAGRGLDEQF
TRBJ2-2	TRBV29-1	SAGLAVNTGELF
TRBJ2-7	TRBV5-5	ASSPRAVADEQY
TRBJ2-3	TRBV7-2	ASSLVGGADTQY